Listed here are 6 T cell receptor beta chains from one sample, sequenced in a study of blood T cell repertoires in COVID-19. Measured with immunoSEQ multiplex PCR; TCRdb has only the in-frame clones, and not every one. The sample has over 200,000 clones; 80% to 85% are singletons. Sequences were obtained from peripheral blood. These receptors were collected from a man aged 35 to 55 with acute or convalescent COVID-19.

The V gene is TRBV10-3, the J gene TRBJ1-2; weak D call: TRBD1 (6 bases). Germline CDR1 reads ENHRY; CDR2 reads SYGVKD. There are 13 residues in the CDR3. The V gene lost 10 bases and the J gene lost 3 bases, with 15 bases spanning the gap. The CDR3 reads CATGPTGYYGYTF. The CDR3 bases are TGTGCCACAGGACCGACAGGCTACTATGGCTACACCTTC.

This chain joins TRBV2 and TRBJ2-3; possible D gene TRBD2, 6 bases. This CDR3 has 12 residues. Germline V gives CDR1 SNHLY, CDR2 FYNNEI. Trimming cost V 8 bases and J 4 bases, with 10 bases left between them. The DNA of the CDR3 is TGTGCCAGCGGAGGGGAGGCAGATACGCAGTATTTT. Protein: CASGGEADTQYF.

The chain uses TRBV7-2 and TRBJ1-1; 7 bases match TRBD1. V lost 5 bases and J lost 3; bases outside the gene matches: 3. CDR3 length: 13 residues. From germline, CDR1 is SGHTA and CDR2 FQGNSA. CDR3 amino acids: CASSLTGDTEAFF. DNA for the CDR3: TGTGCCAGCAGCCTAACAGGGGACACTGAAGCTTTCTTT.

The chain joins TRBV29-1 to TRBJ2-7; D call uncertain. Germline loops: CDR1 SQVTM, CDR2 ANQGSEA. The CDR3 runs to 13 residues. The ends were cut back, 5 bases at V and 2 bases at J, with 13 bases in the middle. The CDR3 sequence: CSVSQVPTYEQYF. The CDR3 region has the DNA TGCAGCGTTTCCCAGGTTCCAACCTACGAGCAGTACTTC.

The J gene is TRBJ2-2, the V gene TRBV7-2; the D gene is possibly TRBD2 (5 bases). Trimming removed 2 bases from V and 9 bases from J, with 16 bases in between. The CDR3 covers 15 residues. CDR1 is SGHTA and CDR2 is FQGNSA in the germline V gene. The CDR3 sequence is CASSLPLRGPRELFF. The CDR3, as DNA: TGTGCCAGCAGCTTACCGCTCCGGGGTCCCCGGGAGCTGTTTTTT. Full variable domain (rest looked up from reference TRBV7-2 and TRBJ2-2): GAGVSQSPSNKVTEKGKDVELRCDPISGHTALYWYRQSLGQGLEFLIYFQGNSAPDKSGLPSDRFSAERTGGSVSTLTIQRTQQEDSAVYLCASSLPLRGPRELFFGEGSRLTVL.

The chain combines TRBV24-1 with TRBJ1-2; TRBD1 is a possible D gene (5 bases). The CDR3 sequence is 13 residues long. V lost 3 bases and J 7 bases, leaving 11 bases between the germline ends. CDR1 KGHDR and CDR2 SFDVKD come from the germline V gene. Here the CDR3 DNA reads TGTGCCACCAGTGATGGGGCACAGGCTGGCTACACCTTC. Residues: CATSDGAQAGYTF.